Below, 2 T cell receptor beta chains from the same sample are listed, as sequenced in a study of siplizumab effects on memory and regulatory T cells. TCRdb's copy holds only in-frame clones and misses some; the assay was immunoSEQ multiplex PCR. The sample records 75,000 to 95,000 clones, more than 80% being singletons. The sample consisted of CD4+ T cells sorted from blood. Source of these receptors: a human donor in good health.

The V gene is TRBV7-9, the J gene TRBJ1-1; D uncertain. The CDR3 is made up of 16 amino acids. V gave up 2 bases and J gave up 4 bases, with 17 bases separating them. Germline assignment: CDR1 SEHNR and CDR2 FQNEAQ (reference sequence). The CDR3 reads CASSLQKASEGTEAFF. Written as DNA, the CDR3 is TGTGCCAGCAGCTTACAGAAGGCTTCTGAGGGCACTGAAGCTTTCTTT.

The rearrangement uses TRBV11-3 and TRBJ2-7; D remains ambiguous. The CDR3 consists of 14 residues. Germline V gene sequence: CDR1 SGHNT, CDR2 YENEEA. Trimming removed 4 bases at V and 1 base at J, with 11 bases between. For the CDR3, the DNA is TGTGCCAGCAGCTCCGTTGGCCTTTCCTACGAGCAGTACTTC. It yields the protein CASSSVGLSYEQYF.